The entry that follows covers one TCR beta chain sequence. The source of the sample is a study of control samples from healthy donors and cancer patients. The data were produced by immunoSEQ multiplex PCR, yet TCRdb's version contains in-frame clones alone and is incomplete. The table shows over 150,000 clones, with about 94% occurring only once. The origin of this receptor is a man aged 40-49 years in good health. The specimen sequenced was blood.

CDR3 sequence reads: CASSYSLHPTDTQYF. The DNA for the CDR3 is TGTGCCAGCAGTTACTCGCTCCACCCCACAGATACGCAGTATTTT. This chain uses TRBV6-2 or TRBV6-3 with TRBJ2-3; D gene uncertain. The CDR3 has 15 residues. Germline-derived CDR1 and CDR2 are MNHEY and SVGEGT. Trimming removed 0 bases at V and 2 bases at J, with 9 bases between.